This T cell receptor (beta chain) derives from a study of T cells in localized non-small cell lung cancer (dated by TCRdb to the early 2020s). Regarding the study in general: The study analyzed T cell repertoires of 200 to 250 early-stage NSCLC patients, comparing tumors and uninvolved tumor-adjacent lungs. The cohort was made up of some 240 treatment-naive NSCLC patients whose localized lung tumors had been resected. A mean age of roughly 64 years was recorded for the NSCLC patients, of whom under 150 were male and 90 to 110 were female.

What the authors observed across the whole study: Longer overall survival was associated with higher T cell density in blood, whereas shorter survival was associated with higher clonality in adjacent lung. Because multi-region tumor sequencing was not done, intratumor heterogeneity could not be ruled out. Of the top 100 tumor clones, a median of approximately 60 were detected in paired uninvolved adjacent lung; about 26 were also among that lung's top 100. Since the design was exploratory, TCR variables were selected using unadjusted p-values with no false-discovery rate correction. Uninvolved tumor-adjacent lung showed the highest T cell clonality, higher than tumor, which suggests more focused antigenic responses in the uninvolved tumor-adjacent lung.

At diagnosis, peripheral blood, uninvolved tumor-adjacent lung and tumor were collected and were preserved as a mix of fresh-frozen and FFPE material. Blood samples were analyzed as peripheral blood mononuclear cells for TCR repertoire profiling. To note about this clone: Its antigen is currently not known. Per-base quality was not reported, and no clone a single base away is much larger than it.

The CDR3 runs 14 residues from the cysteine to the phenylalanine. Kept here is only the CDR3 DNA, which spans 42 bases and is read in frame from base 1. Based on the germline V gene, the CDR1 and CDR2 sequences are SGHTA and FQGNSA. V has 5 bases trimmed and J has 10 bases trimmed; junction bases matching no gene number 10. The immunoSEQ Assay was used to sequence TCR beta CDR3 regions from DNA. On the authors' methods: To compute T cell density, TCR beta template counts were normalized to usable DNA, which was estimated by amplifying housekeeping genes. The preseqR package was used to estimate richness by extrapolating to 400,000 templates for PBMC samples and to 120,000 templates for tissue samples. Clonality was taken to be one minus Pielou's evenness. Tissue-enriched TCRs were identified through differential abundance testing performed on productive amino-acid clonotypes, with a minimum total count of 5 and an alpha of 0.1. Repertoire overlap between compartments was quantified with the Jaccard Index and Morisita Overlap Index. GLIPH clustered TCR beta CDR3s with public tetramer-defined viral CDR3s; viral motifs required at least three viral sequences plus V-gene enrichment. TCRdb provides this immuneACCESS table in a form limited to in-frame rearrangements. Some clones are lacking; in checked studies, under half of them reflect an unresolved V gene, and why the rest are absent is not known. D and trimming were read from the DNA, whereas the V and J calls and clone size are those reported in that table. The sample table shows about 70,000 clones, and 70% to 90% are seen once. The ten largest make up just over 20% of the sample.

This receptor chain uses TRBV7-2 and TRBJ2-3; TRBD2 agrees with 9 junctional bases. Sample: peripheral blood, taken before any cancer treatment. The receptor was isolated from a male donor older than 55 with stage III squamous cell lung carcinoma. The CDR3 corresponds to CASSLKASGDAQYF. In nucleotide form, the sequence is TGTGCCAGCAGCCTAAAGGCTAGCGGGGATGCGCAGTATTTT. Here the CDR3 is joined to the reference TRBV7-2 and TRBJ2-3 genes, and the full variable domain is: GAGVSQSPSNKVTEKGKDVELRCDPISGHTALYWYRQSLGQGLEFLIYFQGNSAPDKSGLPSDRFSAERTGGSVSTLTIQRTQQEDSAVYLCASSLKASGDAQYFGPGTRLTVL.